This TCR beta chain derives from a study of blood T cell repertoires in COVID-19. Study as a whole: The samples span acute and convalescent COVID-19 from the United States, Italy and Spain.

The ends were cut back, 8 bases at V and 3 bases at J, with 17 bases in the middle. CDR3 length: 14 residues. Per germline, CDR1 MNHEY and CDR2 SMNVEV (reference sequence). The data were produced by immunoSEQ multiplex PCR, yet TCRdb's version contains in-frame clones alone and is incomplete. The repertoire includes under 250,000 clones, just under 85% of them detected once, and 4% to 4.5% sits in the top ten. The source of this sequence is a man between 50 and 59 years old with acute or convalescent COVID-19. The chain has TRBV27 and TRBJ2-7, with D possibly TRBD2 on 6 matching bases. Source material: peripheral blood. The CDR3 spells CASGEVGSVYEQYF. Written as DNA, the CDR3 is TGTGCCAGCGGGGAGGTGGGCTCGGTCTACGAGCAGTACTTC.